This passage covers 13 T cell receptor beta chains from one sample sequenced in a study of blood T cell repertoires in COVID-19. Clones were sequenced by immunoSEQ multiplex PCR, and TCRdb holds only the in-frame ones, with some missing. Of 250,000 to 300,000 clones detected, around 80% appear once; the ten largest clones hold approximately 5%. Sample: PBMCs or T cells enriched from blood (not recorded which). Receptor source: a man aged 35 to 55 who had been exposed to COVID-19.

The rearrangement uses TRBV5-5 and TRBJ1-2; maybe TRBD1 (5 bases). The CDR3 length is 13 residues. Germline V gene sequence: CDR1 SGHKS, CDR2 YYEKEE (reference sequence). V lost 5 bases and J 0 bases, leaving 8 bases between the germline ends. Here the CDR3 DNA reads TGTGCCAGCAGGCCGGACACTAACTATGGCTACACCTTC. Its translation is CASRPDTNYGYTF.

This rearrangement joins TRBV2 to TRBJ1-1; D possibly corresponds to TRBD1 (5 bases). The CDR3 consists of 13 residues. The V end lost 6 bases, the J end lost 0 bases, and 8 bases lay between the germline ends. The germline V gene has CDR1 SNHLY and CDR2 FYNNEI. The CDR3 here is CASRKDMNTEAFF. The CDR3 nucleotides read TGTGCCAGCAGGAAGGACATGAACACTGAAGCTTTCTTT. Together with reference TRBV2 and TRBJ1-1, the CDR3 gives the full variable domain: EPEVTQTPSHQVTQMGQEVILRCVPISNHLYFYWYRQILGQKVEFLVSFYNNEISEKSEIFDDQFSVERPDGSNFTLKIRSTKLEDSAMYFCASRKDMNTEAFFGQGTRLTVV.

The chain carries TRBV30 and TRBJ2-5; a possible D gene is TRBD2 (5 bases). V was trimmed by 1 base and J by 1 base, leaving 7 bases between them. Germline V lookup: CDR1 GTSNPN, CDR2 SVGIG (reference sequence). This CDR3 is built from 13 residues. The CDR3 DNA sequence: TGTGCCTGGAGTGGGACTTTCCAAGAGACCCAGTACTTC. Its protein product is CAWSGTFQETQYF.

The V and J genes are TRBV5-1 and TRBJ2-5; 7 nucleotides match TRBD1. The germline V gene encodes CDR1 SGHRS and CDR2 YFSETQ. The CDR3 runs to 15 residues. Trimming cost V 0 bases and J 1 base; bases outside gene matches: 3. The CDR3 DNA sequence: TGCGCCAGCAGCTTGGGGACAGGCCCCCAAGAGACCCAGTACTTC. Translated, it gives CASSLGTGPQETQYF.

This chain connects TRBV19 to TRBJ1-2; 7 bases align to TRBD1. Trimming took 5 bases from V and 4 from J; bases not matched to a gene: 7. This CDR3 is 14 amino acids long. Germline V gives CDR1 LNHDA, CDR2 SQIVND (reference sequence). The DNA for the CDR3 is TGTGCCAGTAGTTACGTGGACAGGTCCTATGGCTACACCTTC. Protein sequence: CASSYVDRSYGYTF.

A word on this clone: A junction boundary mismatches the germline segment, possibly from a read error. CDR3: CASSLITGPYGCTF. The CDR3 DNA follows: TGTGCCAGCAGCTTAATTACAGGGCCCTATGGCTGCACCTTC. The chain has TRBV7-9 and TRBJ1-2; D perhaps matches TRBD1 (6 bases). CDR1 is SEHNR, CDR2 FQNEAQ, per germline (reference sequence). This CDR3 spans 14 amino acids.

This rearrangement joins TRBV4-1 to TRBJ1-2; 7 bases match TRBD1. V trimming: 1 base; J trimming: 9 bases; junction bases outside the gene matches: 8. There are 14 residues in the CDR3. CDR1 and CDR2 from the germline V gene are MGHRA and YSYEKL. In nucleotides, the CDR3 is TGCGCCAGCAGCCAAGCTGGACAGGACCTTCGCTACACCTTC. Translating it yields CASSQAGQDLRYTF.

This clone was detected only a few times. CDR3 nucleotides: TGTGCCTGGAGTGAACAGGGTGGCGGCTACACCTTC. Its protein is CAWSEQGGGYTF. J is TRBJ1-2 and V is TRBV30; tentatively, D is TRBD1 (6 bases). This CDR3 is built from 12 residues. Germline V gene sequence: CDR1 GTSNPN, CDR2 SVGIG (reference sequence). V lost 1 base to trimming and J lost 8 bases, with 11 bases between them.

V is TRBV5-1 and J is TRBJ2-2, with TRBD2 matching over 7 bases. Looked up from germline, CDR1 is SGHRS and CDR2 is YFSETQ. The CDR3 runs to 14 residues. J was trimmed by 6 bases and V by 1 base; bases with no gene match: 3. CDR3 amino acids: CASSLLAGAGELFF. The CDR3 DNA is TGCGCCAGCAGCTTGTTAGCGGGCGCCGGGGAGCTGTTTTTT.

The V and J genes are TRBV20-1 and TRBJ1-1; TRBD1 might be the D (5 bases). Germline-derived CDR1 and CDR2 are DFQATT and SNEGSKA (reference sequence). V lost 3 bases and J lost 9, with 8 bases in between. CDR3 size: 10 residues. CDR3 sequence (DNA): TGCAGTGCTAGGGACACACAAGCTTTCTTT. Its protein product is CSARDTQAFF.

This chain joins TRBV2 and TRBJ2-3, with D tentatively TRBD2 (6 bases). Germline V gives CDR1 SNHLY, CDR2 FYNNEI. The CDR3 consists of 15 residues. V lost 7 bases and J 1 base, leaving 15 bases between the germline ends. CDR3 coding DNA: TGTGCCAGCACCGAATTGGGGGGAGGCACAGATACGCAGTATTTT. This encodes CASTELGGGTDTQYF.

The genes are TRBV19 and TRBJ2-7; TRBD2 agrees at 8 bases. The J segment lost 4 bases and the V segment lost 3 bases, leaving 14 bases of the junction unmatched. The CDR3 runs to 17 residues. Germline V gene sequence: CDR1 LNHDA, CDR2 SQIVND (reference sequence). In DNA form, the CDR3 reads TGTGCCAGTAGTATGGCGGGAGGTGGCGGGAGTAGGTACGAGCAGTACTTC. Translating gives CASSMAGGGGSRYEQYF.

This clone was detected once. The V and J genes are TRBV10-3 and TRBJ1-5, with 7 bases that match TRBD1. This CDR3 comprises 15 residues. Per the germline V gene, CDR1 is ENHRY and CDR2 is SYGVKD. V lost 11 bases, J lost 3 bases, and 13 bases stayed unmatched. CDR3 region: CAARQGLGANQPQHF. CDR3 sequence (DNA): TGTGCCGCCCGACAGGGATTAGGGGCCAATCAGCCCCAGCATTTT.